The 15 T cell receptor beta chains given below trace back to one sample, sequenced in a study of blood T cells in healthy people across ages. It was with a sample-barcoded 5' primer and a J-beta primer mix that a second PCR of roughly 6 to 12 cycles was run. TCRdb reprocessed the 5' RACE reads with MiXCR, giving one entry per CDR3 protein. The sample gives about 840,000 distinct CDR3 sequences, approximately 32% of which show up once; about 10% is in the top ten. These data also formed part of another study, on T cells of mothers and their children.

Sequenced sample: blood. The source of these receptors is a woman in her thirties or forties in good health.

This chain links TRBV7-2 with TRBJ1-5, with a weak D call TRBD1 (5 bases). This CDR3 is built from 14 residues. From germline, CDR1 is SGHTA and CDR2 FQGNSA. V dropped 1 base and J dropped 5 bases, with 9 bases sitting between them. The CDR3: CASSLVGRDQPQHF. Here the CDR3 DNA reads TGTGCCAGCAGCTTAGTGGGGCGAGATCAGCCCCAGCATTTT.

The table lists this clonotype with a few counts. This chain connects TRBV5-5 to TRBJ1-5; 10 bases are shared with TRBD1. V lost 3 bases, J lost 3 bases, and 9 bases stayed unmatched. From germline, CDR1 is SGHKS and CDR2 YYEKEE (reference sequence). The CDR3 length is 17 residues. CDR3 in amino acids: CASSSHPGTGVNQPQHF. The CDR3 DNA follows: TGTGCCAGCAGCTCTCACCCCGGGACAGGGGTCAATCAGCCCCAGCATTTT.

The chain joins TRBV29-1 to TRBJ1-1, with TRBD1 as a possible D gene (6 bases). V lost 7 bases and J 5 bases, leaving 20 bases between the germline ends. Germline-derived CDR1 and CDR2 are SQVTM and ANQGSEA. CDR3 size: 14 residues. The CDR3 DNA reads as TGCAGCGCTACGGGGCAGGGGCGAGGAACTGAAGCTTTCTTT. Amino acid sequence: CSATGQGRGTEAFF.

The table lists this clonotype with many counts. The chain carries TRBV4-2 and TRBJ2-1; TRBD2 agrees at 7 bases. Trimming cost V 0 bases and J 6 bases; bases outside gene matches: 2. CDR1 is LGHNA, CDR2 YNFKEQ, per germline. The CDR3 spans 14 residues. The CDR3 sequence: CASSQDGGGNEQFF. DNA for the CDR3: TGTGCCAGCAGCCAAGATGGGGGGGGCAATGAGCAGTTCTTC.

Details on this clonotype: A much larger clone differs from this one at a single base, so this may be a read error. CDR3 in amino acids: CASSPGGPYNVQFF. The CDR3 DNA reads TGTGCCAGCAGTCCGGGGGGGCCCTACAATGTGCAGTTCTTC. J is TRBJ2-1 and V is TRBV28; TRBD2 matches 8 bases. Germline V gives CDR1 MDHEN, CDR2 SYDVKM. The CDR3 is made up of 14 amino acids.

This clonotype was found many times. The CDR3 DNA follows: TGTGCCAGCAGCTCTCGGACTAGCGGGGAGGTGCAGTACTTC. Protein: CASSSRTSGEVQYF. J is TRBJ2-7 and V is TRBV7-2; 12 bases fit TRBD2. The CDR3 loop spans 14 amino acids. J gave up 9 bases and V 4 bases, and 7 bases lay outside the gene matches. From germline, CDR1 is SGHTA and CDR2 FQGNSA. Together with reference TRBV7-2 and TRBJ2-7, the CDR3 gives the full variable domain: GAGVSQSPSNKVTEKGKDVELRCDPISGHTALYWYRQSLGQGLEFLIYFQGNSAPDKSGLPSDRFSAERTGGSVSTLTIQRTQQEDSAVYLCASSSRTSGEVQYFGPGTRLTVT.

This CDR3 reads CASSYTQRGYNEQFF. CDR3 in DNA: TGTGCCAGCAGTTACACCCAGCGGGGGTACAATGAGCAGTTCTTC. The chain uses TRBV6-2 or TRBV6-3 and TRBJ2-1, with 8 nucleotides matching TRBD2. The CDR3 consists of 15 residues. The V gene end was trimmed by 2 bases and the J gene end by 4 bases; junction bases not matched to a gene: 4. The V gene's germline CDR1 is MNHEY and CDR2 SVGEGT.

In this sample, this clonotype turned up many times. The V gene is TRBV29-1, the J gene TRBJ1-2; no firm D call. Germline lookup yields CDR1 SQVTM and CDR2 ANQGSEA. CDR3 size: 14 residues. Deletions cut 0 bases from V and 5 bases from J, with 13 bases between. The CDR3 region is CSVEDRAGLYGYTF. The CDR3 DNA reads TGCAGCGTTGAAGATCGTGCCGGATTATATGGCTACACCTTC.

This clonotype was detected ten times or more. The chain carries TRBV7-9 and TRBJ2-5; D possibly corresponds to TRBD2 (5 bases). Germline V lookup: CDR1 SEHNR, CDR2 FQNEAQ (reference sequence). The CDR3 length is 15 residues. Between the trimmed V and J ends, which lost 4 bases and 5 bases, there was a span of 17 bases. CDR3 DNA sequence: TGTGCCAGCAGCTCGTTACTAGAACGGGCCGAGACCCAGTACTTC. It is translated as CASSSLLERAETQYF.

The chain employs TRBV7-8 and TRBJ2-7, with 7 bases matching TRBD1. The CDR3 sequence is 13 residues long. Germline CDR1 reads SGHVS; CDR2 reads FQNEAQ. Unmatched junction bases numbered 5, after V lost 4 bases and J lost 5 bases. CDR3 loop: CASSSGTVDEQYF. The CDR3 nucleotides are TGTGCCAGCAGCTCCGGGACAGTGGACGAGCAGTACTTC.

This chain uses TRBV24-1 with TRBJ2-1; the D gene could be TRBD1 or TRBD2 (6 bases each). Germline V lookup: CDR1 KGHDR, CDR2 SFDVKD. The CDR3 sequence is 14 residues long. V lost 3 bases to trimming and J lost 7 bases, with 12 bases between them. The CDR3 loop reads CATSDRGAGNEQFF. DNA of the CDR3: TGTGCCACCAGTGATAGGGGGGCCGGTAATGAGCAGTTCTTC.

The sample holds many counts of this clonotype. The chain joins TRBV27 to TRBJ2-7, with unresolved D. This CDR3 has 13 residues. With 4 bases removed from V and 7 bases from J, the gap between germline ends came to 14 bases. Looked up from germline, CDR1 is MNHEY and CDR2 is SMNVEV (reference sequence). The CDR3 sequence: CASSSSLYGEQYF. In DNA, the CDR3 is TGTGCCAGCAGTTCGTCCCTGTATGGGGAGCAGTACTTC.

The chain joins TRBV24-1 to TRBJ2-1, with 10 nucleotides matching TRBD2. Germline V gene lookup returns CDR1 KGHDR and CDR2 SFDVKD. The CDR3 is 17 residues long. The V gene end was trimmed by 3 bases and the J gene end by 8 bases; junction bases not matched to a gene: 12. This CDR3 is CATSDMTSGPRGDEQFF. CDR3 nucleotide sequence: TGTGCCACCAGTGATATGACTAGCGGGCCGCGAGGGGATGAGCAGTTCTTC.

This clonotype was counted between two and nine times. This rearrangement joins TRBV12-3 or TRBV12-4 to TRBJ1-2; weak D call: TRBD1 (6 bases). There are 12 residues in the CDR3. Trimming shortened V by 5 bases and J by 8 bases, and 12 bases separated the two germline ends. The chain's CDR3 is CASSPGQKGYTF. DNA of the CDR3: TGTGCCAGCAGTCCTGGACAGAAAGGCTACACCTTC.

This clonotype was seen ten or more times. CDR3 protein: CASSRGQGTYEQYF. The CDR3 DNA is TGTGCCAGCAGCAGGGGACAGGGTACCTACGAGCAGTACTTC. J is TRBJ2-7 and V is TRBV7-9, with 9 bases matching TRBD1. CDR1 and CDR2 (germline): SEHNR, FQNEAQ (reference sequence). There are 14 residues in the CDR3. The trim removed 5 bases at V and 2 bases at J, leaving 4 bases unmatched.